The 2 T cell receptor beta chains below were found in one sample sequenced in a study of T cells in tuberculosis. The repertoire was sequenced with immunoSEQ multiplex PCR; TCRdb's copy has only in-frame clones and lacks some. The table records roughly 59,000 clones, roughly 79% of them present only once. After thawing and overnight rest, PBMC were stained with GMM-loaded CD1B tetramer, viability dye and anti-CD3 for sorting. The lipid loaded on the CD1B tetramers was C32 glucose monomycolate from Rhodococcus equi. Source material: CD1b-GMM tetramer-negative cells sorted from PBMCs. The receptors originated from an adult woman with latent tuberculosis.

This chain links TRBV28 with TRBJ1-2, with D unresolved. This CDR3 has 12 amino acids. The germline V gene has CDR1 MDHEN and CDR2 SYDVKM. V lost 3 bases to trimming and J lost 8 bases, with 10 bases between them. The CDR3 region is CASSLKLRGYTF. The CDR3 DNA reads TGTGCCAGCAGTTTGAAGTTGAGAGGCTACACCTTC.

This clone was recorded a few times. The rearrangement links TRBV5-6 to TRBJ1-3; D is uncertain. The V gene lost 3 bases and the J gene lost 0 bases, with 16 bases spanning the gap. The CDR3 spans 17 residues. Germline CDR1 is SGHDT and CDR2 is YYEEEE. This CDR3 is CASSWMDGDYSGNTIYF. In DNA, the CDR3 is TGTGCCAGCAGCTGGATGGATGGAGATTACTCTGGAAACACCATATATTTT.